This T cell receptor (beta chain) was profiled in a study of CD8 T cells in ankylosing spondylitis (dated by TCRdb to about 2017). Regarding the study in general: To find TCR variants linked to disease, the study profiled T cell receptor beta repertoires in ankylosing spondylitis patients and healthy donors. The whole study cohort included 108 healthy donors and roughly 24 ankylosing spondylitis patients. Peripheral blood was sampled, and synovial fluid was also collected from ankylosing spondylitis patients. Overall study results and their limits: A CD8+ phenotype was shown by the disease-linked clones, which were found at relatively low frequencies in peripheral blood. Significant enrichment of the disease-linked clones was reported in matched synovial fluid samples from ankylosing spondylitis patients. Some motif variants had previously been reported in the synovial fluid and blood of reactive arthritis patients, which suggests shared mechanisms of disease initiation. A TCR beta motif of several highly homologous amino acid variants appeared characteristic of blood from ankylosing spondylitis patients.

This clonotype was recorded a few times. Its antigen is currently not known. Base quality data are lacking; no much larger clone is found one base away. In the germline V gene, CDR1 corresponds to SGHRS and CDR2 to YFSETQ. The CDR3 has 14 amino acids, counting the end cysteine and phenylalanine. The CDR3 DNA has 42 bases and is translated from base 1. Trimmed from V: 3 bases; trimmed from J: 6 bases; junction bases lacking a gene match: 7. The sequencer listed for this sample is Illumina HiSeq 2500. Quantitative 5'-RACE with molecular barcodes was used to prepare TCR beta libraries. Under the source paper's analysis protocol: A new computational method, built on a probabilistic model of VDJ rearrangement, was used to identify disease-linked TCR variants. TCRdb redid the processing of the public reads, applying fastp at Q25 and MiXCR, and retained in-frame beta chains. Each entry is one CDR3 protein sequence, shown with its most common DNA and genes. These V and J calls derive from TCRdb rather than the authors' analysis. The sample includes a few hundred thousand distinct CDR3 sequences, with about 20% observed a single time. The ten biggest clones cover 7.8% of the sample.

The chain uses TRBV5-1 and TRBJ2-3; the central 7 bases match TRBD1. This sequence originates from a male donor with ankylosing spondylitis or in good health (not recorded which). The sample comprised blood, either unsorted or a sorted T cell fraction (not recorded which). The sequence in DNA is TGCGCCAGCAGCTCCGGACAGGCGCCTGATACGCAGTATTTT. This encodes CASSSGQAPDTQYF. Supplemented by the reference TRBV5-1 and TRBJ2-3 proteins around the CDR3, the complete variable domain is KAGVTQTPRYLIKTRGQQVTLSCSPISGHRSVSWYQQTPGQGLQFLFEYFSETQRNKGNFPGRFSGRQFSNSRSEMNVSTLELGDSALYLCASSSGQAPDTQYFGPGTRLTVL.